Listed below are T cell receptor beta chains from one sample, sequenced in a study of T cell responses to AZD1222 COVID-19 vaccine. Repertoires were generated with immunoSEQ multiplex PCR, while TCRdb's copy carries only in-frame clones and drops some. This sample has about 150,000 clones, with more than 75% found just once. The sample in question was peripheral blood, obtained 28 days after the second AZD1222 dose. The receptors derive from an adult who received the AZD1222 COVID-19 vaccine. Each CDR3 is given with its conserved first and last residue. The D gene is left open where the match is weak. Not all rows give a size; the values are once, few, many and, for expanded clones, a class.

J gene	D gene	clone size	V gene	CDR3 DNA	CDR3 protein
TRBJ2-1	TRBD2	.	TRBV7-8	TGTGCCAGCAGCTTTTTCCTAGCGGGTTACAATGAGCAGTTCTTC	CASSFFLAGYNEQFF
TRBJ2-3	.	many	TRBV30	TGTGCCTGGAGTGTTAGCGGAAGCACAGATACGCAGTATTTT	CAWSVSGSTDTQYF
TRBJ2-7	.	.	TRBV19	TGTGCCAGTAGTATAGTGGGGAGCTACGAGCAGTACTTC	CASSIVGSYEQYF
TRBJ2-2	TRBD1	.	TRBV4-2	TGTGCCAGCAGCCAAGTCGGGCGGACAGGGGACACCGGGGAGCTGTTTTTT	CASSQVGRTGDTGELFF
TRBJ1-3	.	.	TRBV28	TGTGCCAGCAGTTTAAGAGGGGGTGGAAACACCATATATTTT	CASSLRGGGNTIYF
TRBJ1-1	.	.	TRBV19	TGTGCCAGTAGTATAGGGGGACAGAACACTGAAGCTTTCTTT	CASSIGGQNTEAFF
TRBJ2-2	.	.	TRBV2	TGTGCCAGCAGTGGGTCAAGTGGCACCGGGGAGCTGTTTTTT	CASSGSSGTGELFF
TRBJ2-5	.	.	TRBV19	TGTGCCAGTAGTATACAGTACCAAGAGACCCAGTACTTC	CASSIQYQETQYF
TRBJ2-3	.	.	TRBV7-3	TGTGCCAGCAGCCCCAGGGGCGGATACACAGATACGCAGTATTTT	CASSPRGGYTDTQYF
TRBJ1-3	.	.	TRBV7-9	TGTGCCAGCAGAAAATGGGGCAGCCCGACGAACACCATATATTTT	CASRKWGSPTNTIYF
TRBJ1-2	.	.	TRBV29-1	TGCAGCGGGGGGGGTGCGGACTATGGCTACACCTTC	CSGGGADYGYTF
TRBJ2-7	TRBD2	.	TRBV4-3	TGCGCCAGCAGCCAAGGGGTCGAAGCGGGAGATGTCTACGAGCAGTACTTC	CASSQGVEAGDVYEQYF
TRBJ2-7	TRBD2	.	TRBV28	TGTGCCAGCAATCCTACGGGACTAGCGGGAGGAAGGCCAGGCGAGCAGTACTTC	CASNPTGLAGGRPGEQYF
TRBJ2-7	TRBD1	.	TRBV6-2/TRBV6-3	TGTGCCAGCAGTTACTCGAACAGGGGCTACGAGCAGTACTTC	CASSYSNRGYEQYF
TRBJ1-2	TRBD1	.	TRBV7-8	TGTGCCAGCAGCTTCACCGGGACAGGGGGTAACTATGGCTACACCTTC	CASSFTGTGGNYGYTF
TRBJ2-2	TRBD2	.	TRBV28	TGTGCCAGCAGACGGACTAGCGAGAACACCGGGGAGCTGTTTTTT	CASRRTSENTGELFF
TRBJ2-5	.	.	TRBV4-3	TGCGCCAGCAGTTCAGGGCAGGGGGGCTCGAGATGGGAGACCCAGTACTTC	CASSSGQGGSRWETQYF
TRBJ1-5	.	.	TRBV6-1	TGTGCCAGCAGTGAAAGGATAAGGCAGCCCCAGCATTTT	CASSERIRQPQHF
TRBJ2-1	TRBD2	.	TRBV3-1/TRBV3-2	TGTGCCAGCAGCCAACCGAGGACTAGCGGGAGTTATGAGCAGTTCTTC	CASSQPRTSGSYEQFF
TRBJ2-1	TRBD1	.	TRBV6-2/TRBV6-3	TGTGCCAGCAGCCCGGGACAGCCTTATGAGCAGTTCTTC	CASSPGQPYEQFF
TRBJ1-6	.	.	TRBV11-2	TGTGCCAGCAGACTCGGGAAAGGGTCACCCCTCCACTTT	CASRLGKGSPLHF
TRBJ2-1	.	.	TRBV19	TGTGCCAGTAGTCACGGGAGCAGAAGCTCCTACAATGAGCAGTTCTTC	CASSHGSRSSYNEQFF
TRBJ2-5	TRBD1	.	TRBV15	TGTGCCACCAGCAGAGATATTTTCGGGGACAGAGACCAAGAGACCCAGTACTTC	CATSRDIFGDRDQETQYF
TRBJ2-3	TRBD2	.	TRBV6-5	TGTGCCGGTACTAGCGGGAGTACGAAAGATACGCAGTATTTT	CAGTSGSTKDTQYF
TRBJ2-1	TRBD1	.	TRBV19	TGTGCCAGTAGAGCACCAGGGGGCGGGTACAATGAGCAGTTCTTC	CASRAPGGGYNEQFF
TRBJ2-1	TRBD2	.	TRBV4-1	TGCGCCAGCAGCCAAGAAGCGGCGGGAGTGGGCTACAATGAGCAGTTCTTC	CASSQEAAGVGYNEQFF
TRBJ2-1	.	.	TRBV13	TGTGCCAGCAGCTTACGGGCTAGCCGGAATGAGCAGTTCTTC	CASSLRASRNEQFF
TRBJ1-1	.	once	TRBV11-2	TGTGCCAGCAGCTTAGAAGGGGATGTCACTGAAGCTTTCTTT	CASSLEGDVTEAFF
TRBJ2-3	TRBD2	.	TRBV5-1	TGCGCCAGCAGCTTGGCCTTAGCGGGAGGAGAAGATACGCAGTATTTT	CASSLALAGGEDTQYF
TRBJ2-2	.	.	TRBV28	TGTGCCAGCAGTTTACCAGCCTACACCGGGGAGCTGTTTTTT	CASSLPAYTGELFF
TRBJ2-1	TRBD2	.	TRBV2	TGTGCCAGCATAAATAGCGGGAGGGATTTCTACAATGAGCAGTTCTTC	CASINSGRDFYNEQFF
TRBJ2-1	TRBD2	.	TRBV7-3	TGTGCCAGCAGCCCACCGTTAGCGGGAGCTGAGCAGTTCTTC	CASSPPLAGAEQFF
TRBJ1-1	.	once	TRBV7-2	TGTGCCAGCAGCTGGGGGGGAGGAGCTTTCTTT	CASSWGGGAFF
TRBJ2-3	.	.	TRBV30	TGTGCCCGCACTACTAGCACAGATACGCAGTATTTT	CARTTSTDTQYF
TRBJ2-3	.	.	TRBV7-9	TGTGCCAGCAGCTTTTTCGTGTCAGGGCAGGGAGATACGCAGTATTTT	CASSFFVSGQGDTQYF
TRBJ2-1	TRBD2	.	TRBV19	TGTGCCAGTAGGCGGGAGAGCTCCTACAATGAGCAGTTCTTC	CASRRESSYNEQFF
TRBJ1-1	.	once	TRBV3-1/TRBV3-2	TGTGCCAGCAACTCGCGGGGGTTCTGGACTGAAGCTTTCTTT	CASNSRGFWTEAFF
TRBJ1-5	TRBD1	.	TRBV4-1	TGCGCCAGCAGCCAAGATCTGGACAGGGGGGGTGGGCCCCAGCATTTT	CASSQDLDRGGGPQHF
TRBJ1-2	.	.	TRBV28	TGTGCCAGCAGCATATTAGCTAACTATGGCTACACCTTC	CASSILANYGYTF
TRBJ2-3	TRBD1	.	TRBV28	TGTGCCAGCAGTCCAGGACAGGGTGCAGATACGCAGTATTTT	CASSPGQGADTQYF
TRBJ2-7	.	.	TRBV7-2	TGTGCCAGCAGCTTAAATACTCTATCCTACGAGCAGTACTTC	CASSLNTLSYEQYF
TRBJ2-2	TRBD2	.	TRBV9	TGTGCCAGCAGCGTAGAGGCTAGCGGGGGCGGGGAGCTGTTTTTT	CASSVEASGGGELFF
TRBJ1-1	.	.	TRBV5-4	TGTGCCAGCAGCTTAAAGAGGGATAGTACTGAAGCTTTCTTT	CASSLKRDSTEAFF
TRBJ2-3	.	.	TRBV2	TGTGCCAGCAGTGAAGCTCTCCCCACAGATACGCAGTATTTT	CASSEALPTDTQYF
TRBJ2-1	TRBD2	.	TRBV4-3	TGCGCCAGCAGCCAAACAGCGGGGGAGCAGTTCTTC	CASSQTAGEQFF